This TCR beta chain appears in the sequencing data of a study of cytomegalovirus exposure and HLA in healthy donors. Findings and caveats of the study: Later on, analysis showed that most CMV-associated TCR beta chains appeared to be HLA-restricted.

The PCR made use of 60 Vbeta and 13 Jbeta primers. Sequenced by immunoSEQ multiplex PCR; TCRdb stores in-frame clones only, minus some. The sample has 180,000 or so clones; 9.5% are singletons. As regards this clone: The antigen remains unidentified. The same CDR3 arises from other DNA sequences in this sample as well.

Trimming stripped 0 bases from V and 0 bases from J, with 4 bases between. Germline V lookup: CDR1 SGHRS, CDR2 YFSETQ. This CDR3 is 13 amino acids long. Sequencing was carried out using PBMCs. This clonotype was sampled from a woman in her 30s in good health and CMV-seropositive. V usage is TRBV5-1 and J usage is TRBJ2-7; D unresolved. DNA of the CDR3: TGCGCCAGCAGCTTGGGTCACTCCTACGAGCAGTACTTC. Its translation: CASSLGHSYEQYF. Based on the CDR3 plus reference TRBV5-1 and TRBJ2-7, the full variable domain is KAGVTQTPRYLIKTRGQQVTLSCSPISGHRSVSWYQQTPGQGLQFLFEYFSETQRNKGNFPGRFSGRQFSNSRSEMNVSTLELGDSALYLCASSLGHSYEQYFGPGTRLTVT.